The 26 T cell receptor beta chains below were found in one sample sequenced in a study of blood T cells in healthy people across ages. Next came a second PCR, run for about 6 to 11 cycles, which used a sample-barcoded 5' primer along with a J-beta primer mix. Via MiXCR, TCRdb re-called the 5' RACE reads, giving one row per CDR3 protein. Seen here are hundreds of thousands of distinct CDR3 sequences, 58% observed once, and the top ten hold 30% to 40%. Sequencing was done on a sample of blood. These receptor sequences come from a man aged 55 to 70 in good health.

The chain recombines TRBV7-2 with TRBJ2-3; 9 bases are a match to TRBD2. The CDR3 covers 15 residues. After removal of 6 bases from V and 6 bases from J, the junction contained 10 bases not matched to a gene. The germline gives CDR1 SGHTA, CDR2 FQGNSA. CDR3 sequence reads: CASSRLAGGPDTQYF. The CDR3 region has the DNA TGTGCCAGCAGTAGACTCGCGGGGGGGCCGGATACGCAGTATTTT.

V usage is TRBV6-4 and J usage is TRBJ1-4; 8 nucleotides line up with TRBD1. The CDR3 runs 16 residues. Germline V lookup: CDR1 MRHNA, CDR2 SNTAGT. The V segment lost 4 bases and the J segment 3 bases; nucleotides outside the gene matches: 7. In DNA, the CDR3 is TGTGCCAGCAGTGGCGACAGGGGTCTATCTAATGAAAAACTGTTTTTT. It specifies CASSGDRGLSNEKLFF.

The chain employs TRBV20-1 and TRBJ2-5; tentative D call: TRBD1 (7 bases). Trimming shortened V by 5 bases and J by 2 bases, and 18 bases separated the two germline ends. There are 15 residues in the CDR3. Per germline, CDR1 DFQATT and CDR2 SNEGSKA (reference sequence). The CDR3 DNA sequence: TGCAGTGCTCCCCGGGGGCAGGGGGGTCAAGAGACCCAGTACTTC. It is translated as CSAPRGQGGQETQYF.

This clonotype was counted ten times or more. The CDR3 DNA is TGTGCCAGCAGCTTAGGCAGCGGGGCAGATACGCAGTATTTT. This gives the protein CASSLGSGADTQYF. The V call is TRBV7-9, the J call TRBJ2-3; TRBD2 matches at 7 bases. The CDR3 length is 14 residues. The J segment lost 4 bases and the V segment lost 1 base, leaving 2 bases of the junction unmatched. CDR1 and CDR2 from the germline V gene are SEHNR and FQNEAQ (reference sequence).

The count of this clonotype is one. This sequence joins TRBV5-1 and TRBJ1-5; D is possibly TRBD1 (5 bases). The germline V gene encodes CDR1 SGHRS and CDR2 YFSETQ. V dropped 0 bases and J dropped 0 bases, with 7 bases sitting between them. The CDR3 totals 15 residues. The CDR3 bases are TGCGCCAGCAGCTTGGGGGGCTCTAGCAATCAGCCCCAGCATTTT. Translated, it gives CASSLGGSSNQPQHF.

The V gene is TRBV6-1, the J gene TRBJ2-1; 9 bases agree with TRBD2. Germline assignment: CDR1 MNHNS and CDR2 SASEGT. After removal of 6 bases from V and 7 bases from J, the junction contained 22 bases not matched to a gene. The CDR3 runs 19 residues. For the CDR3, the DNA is TGTGCCAGCAGCACTGGACTAGCGTCCTGGGATTTTGGGGATAATGAGCAGTTCTTC. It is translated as CASSTGLASWDFGDNEQFF.

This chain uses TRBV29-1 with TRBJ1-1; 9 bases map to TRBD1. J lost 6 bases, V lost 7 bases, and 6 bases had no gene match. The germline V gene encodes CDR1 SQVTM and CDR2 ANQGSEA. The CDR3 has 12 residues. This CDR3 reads CSGDRGDPEAFF. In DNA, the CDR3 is TGCAGCGGAGACAGGGGGGATCCTGAAGCTTTCTTT.

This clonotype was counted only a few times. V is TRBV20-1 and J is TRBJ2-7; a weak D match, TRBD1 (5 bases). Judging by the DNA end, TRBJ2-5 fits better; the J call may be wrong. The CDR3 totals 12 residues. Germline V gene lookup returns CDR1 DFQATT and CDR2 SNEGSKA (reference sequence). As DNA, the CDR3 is TGCAGTGCTAGACCAGGGTGGGAGACCCAGTACTTC. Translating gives CSARPGWETQYF.

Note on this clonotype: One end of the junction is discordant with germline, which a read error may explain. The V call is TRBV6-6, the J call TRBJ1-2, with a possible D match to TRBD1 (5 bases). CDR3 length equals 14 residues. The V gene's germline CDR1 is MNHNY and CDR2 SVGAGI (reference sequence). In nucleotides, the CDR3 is TGTGCCGGCAGCCACGGGACGGGGGTCCTTGGCTACACCTTC. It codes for CAGSHGTGVLGYTF.

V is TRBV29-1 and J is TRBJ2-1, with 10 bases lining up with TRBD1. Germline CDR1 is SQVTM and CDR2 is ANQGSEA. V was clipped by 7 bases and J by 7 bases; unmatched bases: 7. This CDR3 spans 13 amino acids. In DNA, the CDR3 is TGCAGCGGAGGGACAGGGGTGGGAAATGAGCAGTTCTTC. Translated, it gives CSGGTGVGNEQFF.

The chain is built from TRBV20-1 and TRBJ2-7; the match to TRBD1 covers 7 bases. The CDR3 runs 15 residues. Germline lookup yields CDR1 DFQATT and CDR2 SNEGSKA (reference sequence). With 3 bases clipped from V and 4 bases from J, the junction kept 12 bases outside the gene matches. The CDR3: CSASGDHRGGYEQYF. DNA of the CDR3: TGCAGTGCTAGTGGGGACCACAGGGGTGGGTACGAGCAGTACTTC.

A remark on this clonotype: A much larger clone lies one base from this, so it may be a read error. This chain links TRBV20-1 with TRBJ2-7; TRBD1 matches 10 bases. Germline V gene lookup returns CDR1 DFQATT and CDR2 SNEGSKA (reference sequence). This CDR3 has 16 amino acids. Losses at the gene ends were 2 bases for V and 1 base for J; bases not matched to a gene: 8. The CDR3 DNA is TGCAGTGCTAGAATGTTGGGACAGGGGCAATCCTACGAGCAGTACTTC. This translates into CSARMLGQGQSYEQYF.

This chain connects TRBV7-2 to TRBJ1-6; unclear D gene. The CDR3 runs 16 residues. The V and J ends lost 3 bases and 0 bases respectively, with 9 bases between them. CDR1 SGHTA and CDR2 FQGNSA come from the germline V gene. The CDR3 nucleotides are TGTGCCAGCAGCTTCTCCGTTAGCTCCTATAATTCACCCCTCCACTTT. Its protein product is CASSFSVSSYNSPLHF.

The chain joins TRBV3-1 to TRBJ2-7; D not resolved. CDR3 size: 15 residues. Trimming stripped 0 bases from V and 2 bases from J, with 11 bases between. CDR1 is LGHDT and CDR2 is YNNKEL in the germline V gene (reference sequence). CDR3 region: CASSQDLVVAYEQYF. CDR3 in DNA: TGTGCCAGCAGCCAAGATCTGGTGGTCGCCTACGAGCAGTACTTC.

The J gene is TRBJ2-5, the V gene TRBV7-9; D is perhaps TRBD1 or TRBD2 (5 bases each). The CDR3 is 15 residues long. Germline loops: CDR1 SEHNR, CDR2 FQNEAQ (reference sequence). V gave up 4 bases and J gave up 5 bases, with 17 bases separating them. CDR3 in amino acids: CASSSRGAPGETQYF. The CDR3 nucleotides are TGTGCCAGCAGCTCTCGAGGGGCGCCTGGGGAGACCCAGTACTTC.

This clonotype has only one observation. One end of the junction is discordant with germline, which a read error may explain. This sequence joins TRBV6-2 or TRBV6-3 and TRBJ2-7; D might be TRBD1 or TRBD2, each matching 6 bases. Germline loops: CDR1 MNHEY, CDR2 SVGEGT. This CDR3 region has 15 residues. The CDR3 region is CASGAYGGPGDEQYF. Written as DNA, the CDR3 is TGCGCCAGCGGTGCTTACGGGGGCCCAGGGGATGAGCAGTACTTC.

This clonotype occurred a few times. The CDR3 DNA sequence: TGTGCCAGCAGTGCCTTCGGGAATGGCTACACCTTC. Translating gives CASSAFGNGYTF. J is TRBJ1-2 and V is TRBV12-3 or TRBV12-4, with D unresolved. V was pared by 5 bases and J by 6 bases, with 10 bases between. The CDR3 length is 12 residues.

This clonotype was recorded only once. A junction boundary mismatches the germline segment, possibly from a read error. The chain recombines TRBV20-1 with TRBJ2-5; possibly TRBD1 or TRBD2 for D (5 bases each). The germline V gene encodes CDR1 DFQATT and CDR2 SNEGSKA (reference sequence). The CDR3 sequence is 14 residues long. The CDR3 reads CSTRDPGLGETQYF. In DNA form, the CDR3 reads TGCAGTACTAGAGATCCGGGGCTCGGGGAGACCCAGTACTTC.

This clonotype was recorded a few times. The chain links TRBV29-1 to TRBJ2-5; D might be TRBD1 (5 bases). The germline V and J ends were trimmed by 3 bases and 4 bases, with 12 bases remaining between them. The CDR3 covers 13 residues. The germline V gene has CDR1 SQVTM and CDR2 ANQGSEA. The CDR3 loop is CSVDGAQGETQYF. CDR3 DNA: TGCAGCGTTGATGGCGCGCAGGGAGAGACCCAGTACTTC.

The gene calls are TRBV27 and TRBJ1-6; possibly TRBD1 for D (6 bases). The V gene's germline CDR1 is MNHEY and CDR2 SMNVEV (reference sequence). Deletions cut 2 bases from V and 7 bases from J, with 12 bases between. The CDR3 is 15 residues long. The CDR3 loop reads CASSLGAGVNSPLHF. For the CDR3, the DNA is TGTGCCAGCAGTTTAGGGGCAGGGGTAAATTCACCCCTCCACTTT.

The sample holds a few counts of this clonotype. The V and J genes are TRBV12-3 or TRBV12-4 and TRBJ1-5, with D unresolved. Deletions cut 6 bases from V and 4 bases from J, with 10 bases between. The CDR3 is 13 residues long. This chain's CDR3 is CASRGMENQPQHF. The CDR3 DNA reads TGTGCCAGCAGGGGCATGGAGAATCAGCCCCAGCATTTT.

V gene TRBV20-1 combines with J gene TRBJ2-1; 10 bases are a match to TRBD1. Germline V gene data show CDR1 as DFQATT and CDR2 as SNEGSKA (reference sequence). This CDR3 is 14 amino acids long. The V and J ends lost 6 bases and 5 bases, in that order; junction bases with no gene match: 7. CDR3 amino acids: CSAGGQGPHNEQFF. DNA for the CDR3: TGCAGTGCCGGGGGACAGGGGCCCCACAATGAGCAGTTCTTC.

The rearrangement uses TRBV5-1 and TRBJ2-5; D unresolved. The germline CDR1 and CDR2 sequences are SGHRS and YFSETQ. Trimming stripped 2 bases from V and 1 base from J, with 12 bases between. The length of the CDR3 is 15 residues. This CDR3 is CASSLVGVSQETQYF. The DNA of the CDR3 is TGCGCCAGCAGCTTAGTCGGAGTCTCCCAAGAGACCCAGTACTTC.

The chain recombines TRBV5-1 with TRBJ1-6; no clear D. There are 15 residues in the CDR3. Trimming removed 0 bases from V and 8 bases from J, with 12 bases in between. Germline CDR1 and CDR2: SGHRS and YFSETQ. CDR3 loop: CASSLGPMEDSPLHF. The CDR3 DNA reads TGCGCCAGCAGCTTGGGACCGATGGAAGATTCACCCCTCCACTTT.

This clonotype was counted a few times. The CDR3 DNA follows: TGTGCCACCGGGGAGGGTAGCTCCTATAATTCACCCCTCCACTTT. This codes for CATGEGSSYNSPLHF. The chain links TRBV24-1 to TRBJ1-6; D is ambiguous. CDR3 size: 15 residues. The V end was cut by 9 bases, the J end by 0 bases, with 11 bases between. Germline V CDR1 and CDR2: KGHDR, SFDVKD.

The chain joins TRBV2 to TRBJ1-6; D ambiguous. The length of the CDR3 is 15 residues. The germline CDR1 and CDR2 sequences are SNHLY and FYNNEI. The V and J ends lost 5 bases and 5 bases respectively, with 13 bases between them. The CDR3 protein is CASSPQDANNSPLHF. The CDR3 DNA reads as TGTGCCAGCAGTCCGCAAGACGCTAATAATTCACCCCTCCACTTT.